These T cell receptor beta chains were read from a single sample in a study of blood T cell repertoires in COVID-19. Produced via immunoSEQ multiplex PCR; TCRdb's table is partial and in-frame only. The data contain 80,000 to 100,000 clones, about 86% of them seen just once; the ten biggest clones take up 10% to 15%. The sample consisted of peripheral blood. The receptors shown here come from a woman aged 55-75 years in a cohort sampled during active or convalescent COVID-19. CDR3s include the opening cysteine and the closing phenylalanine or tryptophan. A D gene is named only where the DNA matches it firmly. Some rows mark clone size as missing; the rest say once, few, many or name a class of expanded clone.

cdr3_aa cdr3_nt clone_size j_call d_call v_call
CASSIALAGGPGETQYF TGTGCCAGTAGTATAGCCCTAGCGGGGGGGCCGGGAGAGACCCAGTACTTC NA TRBJ2-5 TRBD2 TRBV19
CASRDWTRGAEEAFF TGTGCCAGTAGAGATTGGACTAGGGGGGCCGAAGAAGCTTTCTTT NA TRBJ1-1 NA TRBV19
CASSESSGRRSTGELFF TGCGCCAGCAGTGAGTCTAGCGGGAGAAGGAGTACCGGGGAGCTGTTTTTT NA TRBJ2-2 TRBD2 TRBV10-1
CASSWDRWSTEAFF TGTGCCAGCAGCTGGGACAGGTGGAGCACTGAAGCTTTCTTT once TRBJ1-1 TRBD1 TRBV3-1/TRBV3-2
CASSLGGVEQFF TGTGCCAGCAGCTTAGGGGGCGTTGAGCAGTTCTTC NA TRBJ2-1 NA TRBV11-2
CASSREWRDGELFF TGTGCCAGCAGTCGCGAGTGGAGGGACGGGGAGCTGTTTTTT NA TRBJ2-2 NA TRBV6-6
CASTVIQGLGGNQPQHF TGTGCCAGCACCGTAATACAGGGGTTGGGGGGCAATCAGCCCCAGCATTTT few TRBJ1-5 TRBD1 TRBV28
CASNNRGSTEAFF TGTGCCAGCAACAACAGGGGAAGCACTGAAGCTTTCTTT NA TRBJ1-1 TRBD1 TRBV6-6
CASSRDNFQAGYTF TGTGCCAGCAGTAGAGACAATTTCCAGGCTGGCTACACCTTC few TRBJ1-2 NA TRBV6-5
CASSVGQTIYEQYF TGTGCCAGTAGTGTGGGACAGACGATTTACGAGCAGTACTTC NA TRBJ2-7 TRBD1 TRBV19
CASSLRRVQVNTQYF TGTGCCAGCAGCCTGAGGAGGGTCCAAGTGAATACGCAGTATTTT NA TRBJ2-3 NA TRBV11-2
CASSERTAGLAGTNEQFF TGCGCCAGCAGTGAGAGGACAGCGGGACTAGCGGGAACCAATGAGCAGTTCTTC NA TRBJ2-1 TRBD2 TRBV10-1
CASRGSLGTQYF TGTGCCAGCCGAGGGTCACTAGGTACGCAGTATTTT once TRBJ2-3 NA TRBV27
CASSPLSGLESLNYGYTF TGTGCCAGCTCACCACTCTCAGGGTTGGAATCCCTTAACTATGGCTACACCTTC few TRBJ1-2 NA TRBV18
CASSFFGGLDTEAFF TGTGCCAGCAGTTTTTTTGGAGGCTTAGACACTGAAGCTTTCTTT NA TRBJ1-1 NA TRBV5-4
CASSWGSGTENSPLHF TGCGCCAGCAGCTGGGGGTCCGGGACAGAGAATTCACCCCTCCACTTT NA TRBJ1-6 TRBD1 TRBV5-1
CASSRTGALGYTF TGCGCCAGCAGCAGGACAGGGGCGCTCGGCTACACCTTC few TRBJ1-2 TRBD1 TRBV5-1
CASRAGNTEAFF TGCGCCAGCAGAGCTGGGAACACTGAAGCTTTCTTT NA TRBJ1-1 NA TRBV5-1
CASRDTANQPQHF TGTGCCAGTAGGGACACCGCAAATCAGCCCCAGCATTTT NA TRBJ1-5 NA TRBV19
CASSPTSGGADTQYF TGTGCCAGCAGCCCGACTAGCGGGGGGGCGGATACGCAGTATTTT once TRBJ2-3 TRBD2 TRBV3-1/TRBV3-2
CASSLVVSFLNEQFF TGTGCCAGCAGCCTTGTGGTGAGCTTTTTAAATGAGCAGTTCTTC NA TRBJ2-1 NA TRBV7-9
CASNNTGTDQPQHF TGTGCCAGTAATAATACAGGGACGGATCAGCCCCAGCATTTT NA TRBJ1-5 NA TRBV19
CASSVGKKTANTEAFF TGTGCCAGCAGCGTAGGGAAGAAGACAGCGAACACTGAAGCTTTCTTT few TRBJ1-1 NA TRBV9
CASSQVPGQGNTNEKLFF TGTGCCAGCAGCCAAGTTCCGGGACAGGGTAATACTAATGAAAAACTGTTTTTT NA TRBJ1-4 TRBD1 TRBV3-1/TRBV3-2
CASSLYLGAPREETQYF TGTGCCAGCAGCTTATATTTAGGGGCCCCACGAGAAGAGACCCAGTACTTC NA TRBJ2-5 NA TRBV11-2
CASSPGQGLTGELFF TGTGCCAGCAGCCCGGGACAGGGCTTAACCGGGGAGCTGTTTTTT NA TRBJ2-2 TRBD1 TRBV7-6
CASSLGGTVQETQYF TGCGCCAGCAGCTTGGGCGGGACAGTCCAAGAGACCCAGTACTTC NA TRBJ2-5 NA TRBV5-1
CAWTTLAKNIQYF TGTGCCTGGACGACACTAGCCAAAAACATTCAGTACTTC NA TRBJ2-4 NA TRBV30
CASRPRTGNNSPLHF TGTGCCAGCAGGCCTAGGACAGGCAATAATTCACCCCTCCACTTT NA TRBJ1-6 TRBD1 TRBV2
CASSEGETGYADTQYF TGTGCCAGCAGTGAAGGCGAGACAGGGTATGCAGATACGCAGTATTTT NA TRBJ2-3 TRBD1 TRBV25-1